The clone carrying this T cell receptor beta chain appeared a few times. Antigen specificity is unknown. The data are from a study of T-cell memory formation after mild COVID-19. Study-level points and caveats: Clones shrinking between day 15 and 85 showed a balanced CD4/CD8 split, and those that grew later tilted toward CD4+. Certain responding clones were present in pre-infection memory, suggesting participation of cross-reactive memory.

With constant-segment primers, 5'RACE yielded cDNA libraries of TCR alpha and TCR beta that carried sample barcodes and UMIs. TCRdb analysed the 5' RACE reads with MiXCR anew, one entry per CDR3 protein. The data show hundreds of thousands of distinct CDR3 sequences, approximately 21% seen once. This TCR derives from an adult woman who had mild COVID-19 (a few samples of this study predate the infection). Cell type and time point are not known. Sequenced input: PBMCs or a T cell subset sorted from them (not recorded which).

The CDR3 sequence: CASSSDSGGRVAFF. Written as DNA, the CDR3 is TGTGCCAGCAGTTCGGACTCAGGGGGGCGGGTGGCTTTCTTT. The chain couples TRBV27 to TRBJ1-1; 7 nucleotides align to TRBD1. J was trimmed by 11 bases and V by 4 bases; bases with no gene match: 13. Per the germline V gene, CDR1 is MNHEY and CDR2 is SMNVEV (reference sequence). This CDR3 has 14 amino acids.